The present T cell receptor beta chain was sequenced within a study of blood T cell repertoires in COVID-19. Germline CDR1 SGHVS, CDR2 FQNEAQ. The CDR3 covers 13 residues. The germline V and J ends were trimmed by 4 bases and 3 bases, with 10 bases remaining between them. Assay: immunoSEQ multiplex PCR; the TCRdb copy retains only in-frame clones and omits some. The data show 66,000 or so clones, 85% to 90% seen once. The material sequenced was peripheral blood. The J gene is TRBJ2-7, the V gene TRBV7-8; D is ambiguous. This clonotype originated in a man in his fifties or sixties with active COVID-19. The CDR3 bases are TGTGCCAGCAGCTCAGAGGTGAACTACGAGCAGTACTTC. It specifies CASSSEVNYEQYF.